This T cell receptor (beta chain) was profiled in a study of metastatic and nonmetastatic thyroid tumors (TCRdb year 2020). A note on the overall study: For patients with malignant and with benign thyroid disease, the researchers compared repertoires between peripheral blood samples and tumor or nodule tissue samples. General study outcomes and caveats: TCR beta diversity was reported as significantly higher in malignant tumors than in benign nodules, in both blood and tumor samples.

Notes on this clone: The specificity of this receptor is unknown. No much larger clone is present one base from it, and per-base qualities are unavailable.

No patient had received any treatment before thyroid surgery. The study retrospectively analysed patient clinical samples collected from about 2012 to 2019 using T-cell receptor beta sequencing. Based on the germline V gene (reference sequence), the CDR1 and CDR2 sequences are SGHAT and FQDESV. The V end loses 5 bases and the J end loses 5 bases, and a stretch of 21 bases separates them. The CDR3 sequence holds 16 residues, the cysteine and phenylalanine included. Of all the DNA, just the CDR3 is kept, 48 bases in frame from base 1. To prepare the library, PCR was applied. Sequenced using an Illumina HiSeq 4000. High-throughput sequencing was used to profile the TCR beta-chain CDR3 region of each patient. In the original analysis: A classifier to discriminate distant-metastatic papillary thyroid cancer patients was built from CDR3 differences across clinicopathological groups. The Shannon index was used to assess repertoire diversity, and the Morisita-Horn index was used to assess tumor-blood repertoire similarity. TCRdb passed the public sequencing reads through fastp at Q25 and MiXCR, retaining productive beta sequences. The V and J calls were not made by the authors but by TCRdb's processing. Here the sample has tens of thousands of clones; approximately 11% occur a single time. Clones ranked in the top ten supply about 10% of the sample.

Sequencing was carried out using blood. Rearrangement joined TRBV11-1 to TRBJ1-1; too little of a D gene remains to name it. The receptor comes from a female donor with papillary thyroid cancer or a benign thyroid nodule (not recorded which). Some clones in this sample may be carry-over from other donors' samples. At the DNA level, the sequence is TGTGCCAGCAGCGGCCGCGGGTCCGGAGGGCTGACTGAAGCTTTCTTT. The resulting protein is CASSGRGSGGLTEAFF.